These 26 T cell receptor beta chains were all obtained from the same sample, sequenced in a study of blood T cell repertoires in COVID-19. Method: immunoSEQ multiplex PCR; TCRdb's copy keeps in-frame clones and lacks some. The table includes about 150,000 clones, 75% to 90% detected once. The sequencing input was peripheral blood. These receptors came from a man aged 18-30 years with COVID-19, enrolled during active disease.

CDR3 region: CASSLANRGTGELFF. In DNA form, the CDR3 reads TGCGCCAGCAGCTTGGCTAACAGGGGCACCGGGGAGCTGTTTTTT. This rearrangement joins TRBV5-1 to TRBJ2-2; 7 bases align to TRBD1. Per the germline V gene, CDR1 is SGHRS and CDR2 is YFSETQ. With V trimmed by 0 bases and J by 4 bases, 3 bases remained unmatched. This CDR3 region has 15 residues. Variable domain in full (rest from reference TRBV5-1 and TRBJ2-2): KAGVTQTPRYLIKTRGQQVTLSCSPISGHRSVSWYQQTPGQGLQFLFEYFSETQRNKGNFPGRFSGRQFSNSRSEMNVSTLELGDSALYLCASSLANRGTGELFFGEGSRLTVL.

The rearrangement links TRBV7-2 to TRBJ2-1; the D gene is possibly TRBD1 (7 bases). The CDR3 runs 14 residues. Trimming removed 2 bases from V and 9 bases from J, with 14 bases in between. CDR1 is SGHTA, CDR2 FQGNSA, per germline. CDR3 protein: CASSLRQGEAEQFF. The CDR3, as DNA: TGTGCCAGCAGCTTAAGGCAGGGGGAGGCTGAGCAGTTCTTC.

J is TRBJ2-7 and V is TRBV11-2; TRBD2 aligns across 8 bases. V lost 5 bases, J lost 0 bases, and 6 bases stayed unmatched. Germline lookup yields CDR1 SGHAT and CDR2 FQNNGV. The CDR3 has 15 amino acids. The CDR3 region is CASSIGGGYSYEQYF. The CDR3 coding sequence is TGTGCCAGCAGCATCGGGGGGGGATACTCCTACGAGCAGTACTTC.

This chain connects TRBV4-3 to TRBJ2-2; the D is unclear. Germline V lookup: CDR1 LGHNA, CDR2 YSLEER. The CDR3 extends over 14 amino acids. Trimming took off 0 bases at V and 1 base at J, with 3 bases between the two ends. The CDR3 region is CASSQDRNTGELFF. The CDR3 DNA reads as TGCGCCAGCAGCCAAGATAGGAACACCGGGGAGCTGTTTTTT.

The CDR3 protein is CASSSGRTQKGNEQFF. The CDR3 DNA sequence: TGTGCCAGCTCATCGGGGAGGACACAAAAGGGCAATGAGCAGTTCTTC. V is TRBV18 and J is TRBJ2-1, with TRBD2 as a possible D gene (6 bases). The germline gives CDR1 KGHSH, CDR2 LQKENI. CDR3 length: 16 amino acids. Trimming took 5 bases from V and 6 from J, leaving 20 bases between them.

V gene TRBV19 combines with J gene TRBJ2-5, with 11 bases matching TRBD2. V was pared by 3 bases and J by 4 bases, with 4 bases of the junction left unmatched. Per germline, CDR1 LNHDA and CDR2 SQIVND (reference sequence). The length of the CDR3 is 15 residues. CDR3 in amino acids: CASSILAGGTETQYF. DNA of the CDR3: TGTGCCAGTAGTATCCTAGCGGGAGGTACAGAGACCCAGTACTTC.

The V gene is TRBV4-1, the J gene TRBJ1-5; D is unclear. This CDR3 comprises 14 residues. Deletions cut 1 base from V and 5 bases from J, with 9 bases between. The V gene's germline CDR1 is MGHRA and CDR2 YSYEKL. CDR3 residues: CASSQVAAYQPQHF. The DNA for the CDR3 is TGCGCCAGCAGCCAAGTGGCAGCGTATCAGCCCCAGCATTTT.

J is TRBJ2-3 and V is TRBV28; D is unclear. Germline V gene data show CDR1 as MDHEN and CDR2 as SYDVKM. This CDR3 contains 14 residues. V was trimmed by 5 bases and J by 0 bases, leaving 9 bases between them. DNA for the CDR3: TGTGCCAGCAGTCACTCCCTTAGCACAGATACGCAGTATTTT. Translation gives CASSHSLSTDTQYF.

The V call is TRBV5-1, the J call TRBJ2-7, with a possible D match to TRBD1 (6 bases). The germline gives CDR1 SGHRS, CDR2 YFSETQ. Trimming left V 0 bases short and J 0 bases short, with 13 bases between. The CDR3 runs 16 residues. CDR3 coding DNA: TGCGCCAGCAGCTTGGTGCGTTCAGGGGCCTCCTACGAGCAGTACTTC. This encodes CASSLVRSGASYEQYF.

The V gene is TRBV3-1 (or the pseudogene TRBV3-2), the J gene TRBJ2-3, with TRBD2 as a possible D gene (6 bases). The length of the CDR3 is 14 residues. V was clipped by 4 bases and J by 6 bases, with 14 bases between them. Germline CDR1 LGHDT, CDR2 YNNKEL (reference sequence). CDR3 sequence: CASSLGLPGDTQYF. The CDR3 nucleotides are TGTGCCAGCAGCCTAGGACTACCTGGGGATACGCAGTATTTT.

This rearrangement joins TRBV11-2 to TRBJ1-2; 12 bases match TRBD1. The V gene's germline CDR1 is SGHAT and CDR2 FQNNGV. Trimming cost V 3 bases and J 7 bases; bases outside gene matches: 6. This CDR3 is built from 15 residues. The CDR3 spells CASSFGDRGRGGYTF. As DNA, the CDR3 is TGTGCCAGCAGCTTTGGGGACAGGGGGCGCGGTGGCTACACCTTC.

The chain is built from TRBV5-4 and TRBJ2-7, with a tentative D call TRBD1 (6 bases). V was trimmed by 4 bases and J by 0 bases, leaving 8 bases between them. This CDR3 spans 13 amino acids. Germline CDR1 and CDR2: SGHNT and YYREEE (reference sequence). The CDR3 sequence: CASSPDSSYEQYF. CDR3 in DNA: TGTGCCAGCAGCCCGGACAGCTCCTACGAGCAGTACTTC.

The chain employs TRBV5-6 and TRBJ2-1; the D gene is possibly TRBD2 (5 bases). Per the germline V gene, CDR1 is SGHDT and CDR2 is YYEEEE. CDR3 length: 15 amino acids. Between the trimmed V and J ends, which lost 4 bases and 2 bases, there was a span of 13 bases. DNA of the CDR3: TGTGCCAGCAGCCCCGGACTGTCCCCCTACAATGAGCAGTTCTTC. It specifies CASSPGLSPYNEQFF.

This clone appeared once. This chain uses TRBV7-3 with TRBJ2-3; 7 nucleotides align to TRBD1. The CDR3 sequence is 14 residues long. The V gene end was trimmed by 4 bases and the J gene end by 2 bases; junction bases not matched to a gene: 3. CDR1 and CDR2 from the germline V gene are SGHTA and FQGTGA. CDR3 amino acids: CASSSGQVTDTQYF. CDR3 DNA: TGTGCCAGCAGCTCCGGACAGGTCACAGATACGCAGTATTTT.

The chain couples TRBV30 to TRBJ1-6; a possible D gene is TRBD1 (5 bases). Germline assignment: CDR1 GTSNPN and CDR2 SVGIG (reference sequence). This CDR3 spans 17 amino acids. Trimming removed 5 bases from V and 5 bases from J, with 22 bases in between. CDR3 nucleotide sequence: TGTGCCTGGGCCAGGGTGGTATCCTTTCCCGATAATTCACCCCTCCACTTT. Translating gives CAWARVVSFPDNSPLHF.

The J gene is TRBJ2-1, the V gene TRBV29-1; 7 positions match TRBD1. This CDR3 has 15 residues. Germline CDR1 SQVTM, CDR2 ANQGSEA. Trimming cost V 7 bases and J 12 bases; bases outside gene matches: 21. The CDR3 is CSATDRGTAHRGQFF. The DNA of the CDR3 is TGCAGCGCCACAGATAGGGGGACAGCCCATCGAGGGCAGTTCTTC.

The chain couples TRBV29-1 to TRBJ2-3; 7 nucleotides match TRBD2. Germline CDR1 SQVTM, CDR2 ANQGSEA. The V and J ends lost 5 bases and 2 bases, in that order; junction bases with no gene match: 10. The CDR3 runs to 15 residues. CDR3 protein: CSVPPWGGDTDTQYF. CDR3 DNA: TGCAGCGTTCCCCCCTGGGGGGGGGACACAGATACGCAGTATTTT.

The rearrangement links TRBV6-2 or TRBV6-3 to TRBJ2-1; a possible D gene is TRBD1 (5 bases). The CDR3 is made up of 13 amino acids. Germline assignment: CDR1 MNHEY and CDR2 SVGEGT. The V and J ends lost 5 bases and 7 bases respectively, with 12 bases between them. CDR3 amino acids: CASSLGLGNEQFF. CDR3 coding DNA: TGTGCCAGCAGTCTGGGGCTAGGGAATGAGCAGTTCTTC.

This clone turned up a few times. CDR3 sequence: CASSPQGLGGNTIYF. The CDR3 nucleotides read TGTGCCAGCAGTCCACAGGGTTTAGGTGGAAACACCATATATTTT. The chain is built from TRBV28 and TRBJ1-3, with D maybe TRBD1 (6 bases). The V end lost 5 bases, the J end lost 3 bases, and 14 bases lay between the germline ends. Per the germline V gene, CDR1 is MDHEN and CDR2 is SYDVKM. There are 15 residues in the CDR3.

The rearrangement joins TRBV5-6 to TRBJ1-2; maybe TRBD1 (5 bases). V lost 1 base to trimming and J lost 1 base, with 8 bases between them. Per germline, CDR1 SGHDT and CDR2 YYEEEE. CDR3 size: 14 residues. The DNA of the CDR3 is TGTGCCAGCAGCTTGAACAGGAATAACTATGGCTACACCTTC. Amino acid sequence: CASSLNRNNYGYTF.

The chain recombines TRBV15 with TRBJ1-1; a weak D match, TRBD1 (6 bases). Germline V gives CDR1 LNHNV, CDR2 YYDKDF (reference sequence). The CDR3 has 15 residues. V was cut by 2 bases and J by 6 bases, with 16 bases left in between. DNA of the CDR3: TGTGCCACCAGCAGACCCGACAGGCGTCTGGCTGAAGCTTTCTTT. This encodes CATSRPDRRLAEAFF.

The V call is TRBV15, the J call TRBJ1-4; 10 bases agree with TRBD1. The CDR3 covers 15 residues. Trimming took 7 bases from V and 8 from J; bases not matched to a gene: 10. Germline CDR1 LNHNV, CDR2 YYDKDF (reference sequence). CDR3 DNA sequence: TGTGCCACCACCCCAGACAGGGGGCGAAGGGAAAAACTGTTTTTT. It is translated as CATTPDRGRREKLFF.

A single count supports this clone. The rearrangement links TRBV30 to TRBJ1-5; 10 bases are a match to TRBD1. The V segment lost 3 bases and the J segment 4 bases; nucleotides outside the gene matches: 3. This CDR3 comprises 14 residues. Germline V gives CDR1 GTSNPN, CDR2 SVGIG (reference sequence). DNA for the CDR3: TGTGCCTGGAGCCCGGGACAGGGGAATCAGCCCCAGCATTTT. It codes for CAWSPGQGNQPQHF.

Only one count was recorded for this clone. CDR3 DNA sequence: TGTGCCAGCAGTTCAGTCTACGAGCAGTACTTC. Its translation: CASSSVYEQYF. This chain connects TRBV27 to TRBJ2-7; D not resolved. CDR1 and CDR2 (germline): MNHEY, SMNVEV (reference sequence). Trimming pared 4 bases from V and 3 bases from J, leaving 4 bases between. CDR3 length: 11 residues.

With respect to this clone: The junction and the germline gene differ at one end; a read error may be behind it. The rearrangement uses TRBV4-1 and TRBJ1-4, with 10 bases that match TRBD1. Germline V gene data show CDR1 as MGHRA and CDR2 as YSYEKL. CDR3 size: 17 residues. This CDR3 reads CASSPWDRGGTNEKLLF. The CDR3 region has the DNA TGCGCCAGCAGCCCATGGGACAGGGGAGGAACTAATGAAAAACTGCTTTTT.

This chain links TRBV28 with TRBJ2-2; 8 bases map to TRBD2. The V gene end was trimmed by 5 bases and the J gene end by 1 base; junction bases not matched to a gene: 12. The CDR3 covers 18 residues. The germline V gene has CDR1 MDHEN and CDR2 SYDVKM. This chain's CDR3 is CASSPGLADKENTGELFF. CDR3 DNA: TGTGCCAGCAGTCCAGGACTAGCCGATAAGGAGAACACCGGGGAGCTGTTTTTT. The full variable domain, completed using reference TRBV28 and TRBJ2-2, is DVKVTQSSRYLVKRTGEKVFLECVQDMDHENMFWYRQDPGLGLRLIYFSYDVKMKEKGDIPEGYSVSREKKERFSLILESASTNQTSMYLCASSPGLADKENTGELFFGEGSRLTVL.